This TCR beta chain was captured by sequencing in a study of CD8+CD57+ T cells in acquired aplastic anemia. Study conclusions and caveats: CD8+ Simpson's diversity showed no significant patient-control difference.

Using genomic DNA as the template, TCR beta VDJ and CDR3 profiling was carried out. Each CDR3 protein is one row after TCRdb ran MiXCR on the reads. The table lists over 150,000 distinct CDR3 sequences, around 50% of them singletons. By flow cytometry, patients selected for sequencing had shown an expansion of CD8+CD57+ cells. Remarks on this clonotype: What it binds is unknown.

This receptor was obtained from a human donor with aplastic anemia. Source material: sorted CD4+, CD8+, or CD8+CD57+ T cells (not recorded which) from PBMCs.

DNA for the CDR3: TGTGCCAGTAGCCCCAGACTAGGTTGGGAGGGTACGCAGTATTTT. This codes for CASSPRLGWEGTQYF. The chain joins TRBV19 to TRBJ2-3; 7 bases fit TRBD2. This CDR3 region has 15 residues. The junction had 14 bases not matched to a gene; V was cut back by 6 bases and J by 8 bases. Germline V gives CDR1 LNHDA, CDR2 SQIVND (reference sequence).